A selection of T cell receptor beta chains follows, all from one sample in a study of long-term antiretroviral therapy in people with HIV. Method: immunoSEQ multiplex PCR; TCRdb's copy keeps in-frame clones and lacks some. The sample records more than 11,000 clones, roughly three quarters being singletons. Sequenced material: unsorted PBMCs, taken 3.1 years after starting antiretroviral therapy. Source of these receptors: a man aged 40-50 years with HIV. Each CDR3 is given with its conserved first and last residue. The D gene is left open where the match is weak. Rows may omit the clone size; those that give it use once, few, many or a size class.

j_gene | v_gene | abundance | d_gene | CDR3nt | CDR3aa
TRBJ1-2 | TRBV27 | few | - | TGTGCCAGCAGTTTTAGCATTGGCGCTAACTATGGCTACACCTTC | CASSFSIGANYGYTF
TRBJ1-1 | TRBV9 | - | - | TGTGCCAGCAGCGAGGGGTCGGCATCGAACACTGAAGCTTTCTTT | CASSEGSASNTEAFF
TRBJ1-2 | TRBV5-6 | large | TRBD1 | TGTGCCAGCAGCTTCCGGGACAGCTATGGCTACACCTTC | CASSFRDSYGYTF
TRBJ2-7 | TRBV6-1 | few | - | TGTGCCAGCGGACTCTCCCCTTACGAGCAGTACTTC | CASGLSPYEQYF
TRBJ1-1 | TRBV6-5 | - | - | TGTGCCAGCAGTTATTGGAATGAAGCTTTCTTT | CASSYWNEAFF
TRBJ2-2 | TRBV18 | - | - | TGTGCCAGCTCTCTCCAGAGGGACGGTTCCGGGGAGCTGTTTTTT | CASSLQRDGSGELFF
TRBJ1-1 | TRBV4-1 | - | - | TGCGCCAGCAGCCAGGTCACAGGGTACACTGAAGCTTTCTTT | CASSQVTGYTEAFF
TRBJ2-1 | TRBV18 | - | - | TGTGCCAGCTCATCTGGAGGGAAAAGTTCCTACAATGAGCAGTTCTTC | CASSSGGKSSYNEQFF
TRBJ1-1 | TRBV5-4 | once | TRBD1 | TGTGCCAGCAGCTTCGACAGGGGTTATACTGAAGCTTTCTTT | CASSFDRGYTEAFF
TRBJ2-7 | TRBV20-1 | - | - | TGCAGTGCTAGCGGGGTGGGGGAGCAGTACTTC | CSASGVGEQYF
TRBJ2-4 | TRBV6-1 | - | TRBD2 | TGTGCCAGCAGTGAGAGGACGGGAGGGTCGGCCAAAAACATTCAGTACTTC | CASSERTGGSAKNIQYF
TRBJ1-2 | TRBV27 | - | - | TGTGCCAGCTCGGAACTGAGGGACTATGGCTACACCTTC | CASSELRDYGYTF
TRBJ1-6 | TRBV6-6 | - | - | TGTGCCAGCAGTTACGCAGGGCCCTATAATTCACCCCTCCACTTT | CASSYAGPYNSPLHF
TRBJ2-7 | TRBV5-1 | - | - | TGCGCCAGCAGCCTACAACAGGACGGGATGGGGGAGCAGTACTTC | CASSLQQDGMGEQYF
TRBJ2-7 | TRBV9 | - | TRBD1 | TGTGCCAGCAGCACAGGGGTGGGCTACGAGCAGTACTTC | CASSTGVGYEQYF
TRBJ1-2 | TRBV2 | - | - | TGTGCCAGCAGTGAAAAGCGGGCAAATGGCTACACCTTC | CASSEKRANGYTF
TRBJ2-1 | TRBV29-1 | - | TRBD2 | TGCAGCGTACTCCAGCGGGGCAGGCAGGTATACAATGAGCAGTTCTTC | CSVLQRGRQVYNEQFF
TRBJ2-1 | TRBV18 | - | - | TGTGCCAGCTCACTCCAGACAGCTACTGATTACAATGAGCAGTTCTTC | CASSLQTATDYNEQFF
TRBJ1-5 | TRBV18 | once | - | TGTGCCAGCTCGAAGGGTGAGAATCAGCCCCAGCATTTT | CASSKGENQPQHF
TRBJ1-1 | TRBV29-1 | - | - | TGCAGCGTTACAGGGTGGACTGAAGCTTTCTTT | CSVTGWTEAFF
TRBJ1-2 | TRBV18 | - | TRBD1 | TGTGCCAGCTCCTCTCTTTCGCCGGGACAGGGCTCGTTTAACTATGGCTACACCTTC | CASSSLSPGQGSFNYGYTF
TRBJ1-5 | TRBV19 | - | TRBD1 | TGTGCCAGTAGTACCGGGACAGGCTGGAATCAGCCCCAGCATTTT | CASSTGTGWNQPQHF
TRBJ1-4 | TRBV28 | - | - | TGTGCCAGCAGTTTATTTGGGGAGTATAATGAAAAACTGTTTTTT | CASSLFGEYNEKLFF
TRBJ2-3 | TRBV30 | - | - | TGTGCCTGGAGTGTTAGGCCAGATACGCAGTATTTT | CAWSVRPDTQYF
TRBJ1-2 | TRBV19 | - | TRBD1 | TGTGCCAGTAGGATCACAGGGGGCGCAATCTATGGCTACACCTTC | CASRITGGAIYGYTF
TRBJ1-2 | TRBV7-9 | few | - | TGTGCCAGCATGGGAGGGTTCTATGGCTACACCTTC | CASMGGFYGYTF
TRBJ2-3 | TRBV18 | - | - | TGTGCCAGCTCACCCGGTCGTGGGGATACGCAGTATTTT | CASSPGRGDTQYF
TRBJ2-7 | TRBV2 | - | - | TGTGCCAGCAGTGAGGGGACGCCCTCCTACGAGCAGTACTTC | CASSEGTPSYEQYF
TRBJ2-5 | TRBV5-1 | - | - | TGCGCCAGCAGCGCCTGGGGGCGTGAAGAGACCCAGTACTTC | CASSAWGREETQYF
TRBJ1-2 | TRBV5-1 | - | - | TGCGCCAGCAGCTTGAATGGGGAGTGGGGCTACACCTTC | CASSLNGEWGYTF
TRBJ2-7 | TRBV6-1 | - | - | TGTGCCAGCAGTACTGTCTCCGGATCTACGGAGCAGTACTTC | CASSTVSGSTEQYF
TRBJ1-5 | TRBV18 | - | - | TGTGCCAGCTCACCCGACAGGAGCTTACAGCCCCAGCATTTT | CASSPDRSLQPQHF
TRBJ2-2 | TRBV2 | - | - | TGTGCCAGGGGACACCCGGGCACCGGGGAGCTGTTTTTT | CARGHPGTGELFF
TRBJ2-7 | TRBV14 | - | - | TGTGCCAGCAGCCACCTTCCGGGATACGAGCAGTACTTC | CASSHLPGYEQYF
TRBJ2-7 | TRBV2 | few | - | TGTGCCAGTCTTGGGCGGTACGAGCAGTACTTC | CASLGRYEQYF
TRBJ2-2 | TRBV30 | - | TRBD2 | TGTGCCTGGAGTGCGCTAGCGGGGAAAACCGGGGAGCTGTTTTTT | CAWSALAGKTGELFF